These T cell receptor beta chains were read from a single sample in a study of OX40 agonist ivuxolimab in advanced cancers. Profiling relied on immunoSEQ multiplex PCR, and the TCRdb table lists in-frame clones only, not all of them. Of roughly 100,000 clones in the sample, approximately 85% are singletons; the top ten hold 3.5% to 4%. The material was CD4+ or CD8+ T cells sorted from blood, obtained in a trial of the OX40 agonist ivuxolimab. The receptors come from an adult with an advanced solid tumor such as melanoma, head and neck, liver or kidney cancer. Both conserved end residues are part of each CDR3. The D gene is left open where the match is weak. Size is stated for part of the rows, as once, few or many counts, or as a class when the clone is expanded.

abundance | d_gene | j_gene | v_gene | CDR3nt | CDR3aa
NA | NA | TRBJ1-2 | TRBV2 | TGTGCCAGCAGTGAACGTGATAGGTATGGCTACACCTTC | CASSERDRYGYTF
once | NA | TRBJ2-5 | TRBV5-4 | TGTGCCAGCAGCTTGATCGTACAGGGAGGTGGGACCCAGTACTTC | CASSLIVQGGGTQYF
NA | NA | TRBJ2-2 | TRBV5-4 | TGTGCCAGCAGACTAAACAGGGAAAACACCGGGGAGCTGTTTTTT | CASRLNRENTGELFF
NA | NA | TRBJ1-1 | TRBV2 | TGTGCCAGCAGTCCAGAAGACTCCGATAAAGTTCCTTTCTTT | CASSPEDSDKVPFF
NA | NA | TRBJ1-5 | TRBV2 | TGTGCCAGCAGTGCAGGAGGGAGCAATCAGCCCCAGCATTTT | CASSAGGSNQPQHF
once | NA | TRBJ2-7 | TRBV28 | TGTGCCAGCCTGGCACAGGAAGGATCCTACGAGCAGTACTTC | CASLAQEGSYEQYF
NA | NA | TRBJ2-2 | TRBV4-1 | TGCGCCAGCCGGGTCGATATGACCGGGGAGCTGTTTTTT | CASRVDMTGELFF
NA | NA | TRBJ2-5 | TRBV18 | TGTGCCAGCTCACCACCGGGGGACGAGACCCAGTACTTC | CASSPPGDETQYF
NA | TRBD1 | TRBJ2-2 | TRBV25-1 | TGTGCCAGCCCTCCTTGGGACAGGTACACCGGGGAGCTGTTTTTT | CASPPWDRYTGELFF
few | NA | TRBJ1-3 | TRBV18 | TGTGCCAGCTCACCAACAACGGACAGAAGCTCTGGAAACACCATATATTTT | CASSPTTDRSSGNTIYF
NA | TRBD2 | TRBJ2-3 | TRBV5-4 | TGTGCCAGCAGCTTGGGGGGACTAGCAGATACGCAGTATTTT | CASSLGGLADTQYF
NA | TRBD1 | TRBJ2-7 | TRBV30 | TGTGCCAGCATAAAGGACAGGAGCTCCTACGAGCAGTACTTC | CASIKDRSSYEQYF
NA | NA | TRBJ2-1 | TRBV7-8 | TGTGCCAGCAGCTCCAACAGAGTCGCCAATGAGCAGTTCTTC | CASSSNRVANEQFF
NA | NA | TRBJ2-7 | TRBV5-8 | TGTGCCAGCAGCTTGGGTGGAAGAAGTAGCAACGAGCAGTACTTC | CASSLGGRSSNEQYF
NA | TRBD1 | TRBJ2-7 | TRBV7-9 | TGTGCCAGCAGCTTAGCAGGACAGGCTATGTACGAGCAGTACTTC | CASSLAGQAMYEQYF
NA | NA | TRBJ2-7 | TRBV5-1 | TGCGCCAGCAGCTTGACAGCCCAACTCAGTTACGAGCAGTACTTC | CASSLTAQLSYEQYF
NA | TRBD2 | TRBJ2-1 | TRBV5-4 | TGTGCCAGCAGTTTTGGACTAGCGGGGATCAATGAGCAGTTCTTC | CASSFGLAGINEQFF
NA | NA | TRBJ2-7 | TRBV6-5 | TGTGCCAGCTGGGAACAGCCCTCCTACGAGCAGTACTTC | CASWEQPSYEQYF
NA | TRBD2 | TRBJ2-2 | TRBV7-8 | TGTGCCAGCAGCTTAGGACTAGCGGCCACCGGGGAGCTGTTTTTT | CASSLGLAATGELFF
NA | NA | TRBJ2-7 | TRBV12-2 | TGTGCAAGTCGCTTAGCGCCACGGACGGGACTCTACGAGCAGTACTTC | CASRLAPRTGLYEQYF
NA | TRBD2 | TRBJ2-7 | TRBV29-1 | TGCAGCGTTGGTCGGACTAGCGGGAGAGGGTACGAGCAGTACTTC | CSVGRTSGRGYEQYF
NA | NA | TRBJ2-3 | TRBV6-5 | TGTGCCAGCAGTTACTCGAGACCGGCAGATACGCAGTATTTT | CASSYSRPADTQYF
NA | TRBD2 | TRBJ2-3 | TRBV7-6 | TGTGCCAGCAGCTGGACTAGCGGGAGACCAGCGCAGTATTTT | CASSWTSGRPAQYF
NA | NA | TRBJ1-2 | TRBV5-8 | TGTGCCAGCACCCACCCCGGGAGTCGGGACGGAAACTATGGCTACACCTTC | CASTHPGSRDGNYGYTF
once | NA | TRBJ2-5 | TRBV7-9 | TGTGCCAGCAGCCGAGCAGGCTTCCAAGAGACCCAGTACTTC | CASSRAGFQETQYF
NA | NA | TRBJ2-4 | TRBV7-3 | TGTGCCAGCAGCGAGCAGGGAAATGACATTCAGTACTTC | CASSEQGNDIQYF
NA | TRBD1 | TRBJ2-1 | TRBV27 | TGTGCCAGCAGTTTTATCGGGGACAGGTATTACAATGAGCAGTTCTTC | CASSFIGDRYYNEQFF
NA | NA | TRBJ1-5 | TRBV19 | TGTGCCAGTAGTATTACAGGGAATCAGCCCCAGCATTTT | CASSITGNQPQHF
few | NA | TRBJ1-2 | TRBV2 | TGTGCCAGCAGTGAGGAGGAGAACTATGGCTACACCTTC | CASSEEENYGYTF
NA | NA | TRBJ2-7 | TRBV30 | TGTGCCTGGAGTGTAGAGGCAGGGGCCGAGCAGTACTTC | CAWSVEAGAEQYF
few | NA | TRBJ1-5 | TRBV6-1 | TGTGCCAGCAGCCTTGGACCTGATGGCCAGCCCCAGCATTTT | CASSLGPDGQPQHF
NA | NA | TRBJ2-1 | TRBV4-2 | TGTGCCAGCAGCCGATCGGGGGAGTACAATGAGCAGTTCTTC | CASSRSGEYNEQFF
NA | NA | TRBJ2-7 | TRBV7-2 | TGTGCCAGCAGCTTATCCTGGGACTGGGGCGAGCAGTACTTC | CASSLSWDWGEQYF
NA | NA | TRBJ2-5 | TRBV11-2 | TGTGCCAGCAGCGATCGGAGGACCACCCAAGAGACCCAGTACTTC | CASSDRRTTQETQYF
NA | NA | TRBJ2-7 | TRBV27 | TGTGCCAGCAGTTTAGCCAGCGGAACCTACGAGCAGTACTTC | CASSLASGTYEQYF